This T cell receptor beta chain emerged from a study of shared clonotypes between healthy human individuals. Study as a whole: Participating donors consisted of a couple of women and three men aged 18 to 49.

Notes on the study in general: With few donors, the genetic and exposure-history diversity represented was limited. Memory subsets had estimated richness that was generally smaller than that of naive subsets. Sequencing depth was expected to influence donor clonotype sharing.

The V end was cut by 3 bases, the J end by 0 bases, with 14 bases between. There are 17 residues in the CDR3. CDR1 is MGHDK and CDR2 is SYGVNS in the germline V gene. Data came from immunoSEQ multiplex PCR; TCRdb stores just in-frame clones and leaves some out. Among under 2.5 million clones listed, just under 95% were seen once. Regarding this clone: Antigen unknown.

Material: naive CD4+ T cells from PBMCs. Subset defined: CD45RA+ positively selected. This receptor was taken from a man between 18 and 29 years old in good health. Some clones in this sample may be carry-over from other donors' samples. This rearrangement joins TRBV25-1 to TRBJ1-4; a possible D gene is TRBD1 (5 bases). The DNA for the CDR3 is TGTGCCAGCAGTGACCCCCAGGGAGTTGCAACTAATGAAAAACTGTTTTTT. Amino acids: CASSDPQGVATNEKLFF.